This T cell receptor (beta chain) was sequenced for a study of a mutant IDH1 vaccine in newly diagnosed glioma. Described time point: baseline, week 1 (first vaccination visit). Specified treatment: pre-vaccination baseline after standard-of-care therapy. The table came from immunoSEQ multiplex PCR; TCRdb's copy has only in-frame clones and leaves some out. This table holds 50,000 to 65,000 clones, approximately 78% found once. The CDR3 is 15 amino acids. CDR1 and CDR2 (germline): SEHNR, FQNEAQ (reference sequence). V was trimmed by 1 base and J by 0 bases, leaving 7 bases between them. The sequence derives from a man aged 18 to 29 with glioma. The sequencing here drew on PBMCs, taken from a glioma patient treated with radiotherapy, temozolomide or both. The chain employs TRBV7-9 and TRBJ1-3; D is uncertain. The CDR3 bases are TGTGCCAGCAGCTTAGATACGGGCTCTGGAAACACCATATATTTT. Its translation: CASSLDTGSGNTIYF.